The 10 T cell receptor beta chains given below trace back to one sample, sequenced in a study of T cells in Graves' hyperthyroidism and ophthalmopathy. The TCR beta CDR3 regions underwent amplification using RNA transcripts as the source. A first-round RT-PCR of the TCR CDR3 used the HTBI primer set. TCRdb used MiXCR to reprocess the multiplex PCR reads, holding one entry per CDR3 protein. Altogether fewer than 650,000 distinct CDR3 sequences are present, less than 15% being singletons, with the ten largest covering about 14%. The sample consisted of blood. The source of these receptors is a woman between 40 and 50 years old with Graves' hyperthyroidism.

This clonotype was counted ten times or more. This sequence joins TRBV7-3 and TRBJ2-3; D possibly corresponds to TRBD2 (5 bases). V was cut by 2 bases and J by 9 bases, with 12 bases left in between. Germline V gene sequence: CDR1 SGHTA, CDR2 FQGTGA. This CDR3 comprises 13 residues. This CDR3 is CASSLPFGGTQYF. The CDR3 DNA is TGTGCCAGCAGCTTACCCTTTGGCGGGACGCAGTATTTT.

This clonotype showed up just a few times. The rearrangement links TRBV6-2 or TRBV6-3 to TRBJ2-6, with 15 bases fitting TRBD2. Germline CDR1 and CDR2: MNHEY and SVGEGT. CDR3 length: 21 residues. V lost 0 bases to trimming and J lost 2 bases; unmatched junction nucleotides: 8. Here the CDR3 reads CASSYSRTSGRAGPGANVLTF. The CDR3 nucleotides read TGTGCCAGCAGTTACTCACGGACTAGCGGGAGGGCCGGTCCTGGGGCCAACGTCCTGACTTTC.

A remark on this clonotype: This may stem from a read error, because a much larger clone lies one nucleotide away. The chain has TRBV27 and TRBJ2-1; D remains unclear. CDR1 MNHEY and CDR2 SMNVEV come from the germline V gene (reference sequence). CDR3 size: 14 residues. Trimming cost V 5 bases and J 2 bases, with 10 bases left between them. DNA for the CDR3: TGTGCCAGCAGTACGCCAGACACCTACAATGAGCAGTTCTTC. Translating it yields CASSTPDTYNEQFF.

This clonotype has a count of ten or more. The V and J genes are TRBV3-1 and TRBJ2-4, with D maybe TRBD2 (5 bases). Deletions cut 1 base from V and 3 bases from J, with 10 bases between. The CDR3 consists of 15 residues. CDR1 LGHDT and CDR2 YNNKEL come from the germline V gene (reference sequence). The CDR3 nucleotides read TGTGCCAGCAGCCAAGCCGGTAGCGACAAAAACATTCAGTACTTC. Its translation: CASSQAGSDKNIQYF.

This clonotype was detected only a few times. Germline is not matched at one junction end, which may reflect a read error. The chain joins TRBV7-7 to TRBJ2-7; perhaps TRBD2 as D (6 bases). Looked up from germline, CDR1 is SSHAT and CDR2 is FNYEAQ (reference sequence). CDR3 length: 13 amino acids. CDR3 bases: TGTGCTAGCAGCTTAGAGGCTGGGGGGGAGCAGTACTTC. This encodes CASSLEAGGEQYF.

The table lists this clonotype with many counts. The V gene is TRBV12-3 or TRBV12-4, the J gene TRBJ1-3, with 10 bases matching TRBD1. This CDR3 has 14 amino acids. Trimming at V came to 3 bases and at J to 8 bases, leaving 4 bases not matched to a gene. The CDR3 sequence: CASSLDRGKDTIYF. DNA of the CDR3: TGTGCCAGCAGTTTGGACAGGGGGAAGGACACCATATATTTT.

The sample holds many counts of this clonotype. The chain couples TRBV2 to TRBJ1-1, with D perhaps matching TRBD1 (6 bases). V lost 7 bases and J lost 5, with 26 bases in between. The CDR3 extends over 17 amino acids. Germline V gene lookup returns CDR1 SNHLY and CDR2 FYNNEI. The CDR3 DNA sequence: TGTGCCAGCACTAATCGTGGAGGGGGTTGGTCGGAAACTGAAGCTTTCTTT. As protein: CASTNRGGGWSETEAFF.

The genes are TRBV29-1 and TRBJ2-7; no reliable D call. Germline V gene data show CDR1 as SQVTM and CDR2 as ANQGSEA. The CDR3 is made up of 12 amino acids. V was clipped by 5 bases and J by 4 bases, with 12 bases between them. CDR3: CSVKNDIYEQYF. CDR3 bases: TGCAGCGTTAAAAATGACATATACGAGCAGTACTTC.

This clonotype was detected only a few times. V usage is TRBV15 and J usage is TRBJ2-7; D gene ambiguous. The V end lost 0 bases, the J end lost 6 bases, and 9 bases lay between the germline ends. CDR3 size: 13 residues. From germline, CDR1 is LNHNV and CDR2 YYDKDF (reference sequence). The CDR3 region has the DNA TGTGCCACCAGCAGAGATGGCATGGGCGAGCAGTACTTC. Its translation: CATSRDGMGEQYF.

This clonotype was recorded at least ten times. The J gene is TRBJ2-1, the V gene TRBV11-2; the match to TRBD2 covers 11 bases. V shed 4 bases, J shed 8 bases, and the junction held 7 bases outside the gene matches. This CDR3 region has 15 residues. Germline V gene data show CDR1 as SGHAT and CDR2 as FQNNGV. This CDR3 is CASSSLQLAGDEQFF. As DNA, the CDR3 is TGTGCCAGCAGCTCCCTACAACTAGCGGGAGATGAGCAGTTCTTC.